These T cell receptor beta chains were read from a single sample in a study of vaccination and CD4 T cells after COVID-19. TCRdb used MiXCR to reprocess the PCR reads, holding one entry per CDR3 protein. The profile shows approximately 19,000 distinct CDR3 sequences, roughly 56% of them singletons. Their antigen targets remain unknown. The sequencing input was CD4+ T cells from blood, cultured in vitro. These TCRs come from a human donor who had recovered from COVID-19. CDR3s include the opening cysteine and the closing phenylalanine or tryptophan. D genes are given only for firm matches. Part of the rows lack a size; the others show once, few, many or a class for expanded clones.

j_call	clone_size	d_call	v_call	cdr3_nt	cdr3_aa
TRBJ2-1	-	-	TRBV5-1	TGCGCCAGCAGCTCGGGACAAAGGAATGAGCAGTTCTTC	CASSSGQRNEQFF
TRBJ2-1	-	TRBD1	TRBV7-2	TGTGCCAGCAGCTTCCCTAAAGGGGGACAGAAGCTTTACAATGAGCAGTTCTTC	CASSFPKGGQKLYNEQFF
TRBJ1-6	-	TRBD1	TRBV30	TGTGCCTGGAGGGGGGACAGCAGCTCCTATAATTCACCCCTCCACTTT	CAWRGDSSSYNSPLHF
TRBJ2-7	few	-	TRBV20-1	TGCAGTGCGGCGGACAATCCCATTAGGGGCGAGCAGTACTTC	CSAADNPIRGEQYF
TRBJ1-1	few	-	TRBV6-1	TGTGCCAGCACCGTAAGGGTGGGCGGGGCTGAAGCTTTCTTT	CASTVRVGGAEAFF
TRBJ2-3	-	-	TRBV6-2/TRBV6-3	TGTGCCAGCAGTTACTCGGAATCCGAGCCCCCCTATACGCAGTATTTT	CASSYSESEPPYTQYF
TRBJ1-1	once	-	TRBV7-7	TGTGCTAGCAGCACAGACAGATACACTGAAGCTTTCTTT	CASSTDRYTEAFF
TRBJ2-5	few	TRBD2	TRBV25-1	TGTGCCAGCGGAAAACTAGCGGGAGTCGAGGAGACCCAGTACTTC	CASGKLAGVEETQYF
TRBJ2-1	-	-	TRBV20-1	TGCAGTGCTCCTTCCCCCTACCGTGCGGGGATCTCCAATGAGCAGTTCTTC	CSAPSPYRAGISNEQFF
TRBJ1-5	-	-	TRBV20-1	TGCAGTGCCGAGGGGAGCAATCAGCCCCAGCATTTT	CSAEGSNQPQHF
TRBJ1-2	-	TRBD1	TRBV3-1	TGTGCCAGCAGCCCGTGGCCCCCGGGACAGGGGAACTATGGCTACACCTTC	CASSPWPPGQGNYGYTF
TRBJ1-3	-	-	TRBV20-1	TGCAGTGCTAGGTTGCGTCCAAGCTCTGGAAACACCATATATTTT	CSARLRPSSGNTIYF
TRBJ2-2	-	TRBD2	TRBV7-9	TGTGCCAGCAGCTCCTGGACTAGCGGGAGAATCACCGGGGAGCTGTTTTTT	CASSSWTSGRITGELFF
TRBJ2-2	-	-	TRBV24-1	TGTGCCACCAGTGATTACAGGGTCGCCGGGGAGCTGTTTTTT	CATSDYRVAGELFF
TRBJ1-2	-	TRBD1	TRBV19	TGTGCCAGTAGTCTCCCGGACAGGGGGCACTATAACTATGGCTACACCTTC	CASSLPDRGHYNYGYTF
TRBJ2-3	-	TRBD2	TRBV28	TGTGCCAGCAGTCCCGCCGGGACTAGCGGAAACACAGATACGCAGTATTTT	CASSPAGTSGNTDTQYF
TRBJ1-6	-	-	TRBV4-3	TGCGCCAGCAGCCAAGACAGGGACTCACCCCTCCACTTT	CASSQDRDSPLHF
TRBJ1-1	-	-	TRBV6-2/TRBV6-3	TGTGCCAGCAGTTTACTTTTGGGCGACACTGAAGCTTTCTTT	CASSLLLGDTEAFF
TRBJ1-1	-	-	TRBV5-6	TGTGCCAGCAGCCGGGACCTCAAGAACACTGAAGCTTTCTTT	CASSRDLKNTEAFF
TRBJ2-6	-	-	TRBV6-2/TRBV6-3	TGTGCCAGCAGTTTGCCCGGCTCTGGGGCCAACGTCCTGACTTTC	CASSLPGSGANVLTF
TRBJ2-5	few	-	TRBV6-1	TGTGCCAGCAGTGAGGCCGAGACCCAGTACTTC	CASSEAETQYF
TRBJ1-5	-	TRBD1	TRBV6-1	TGTGCCAGCAATCAGGGGGCTCAGCCCCAGCATTTT	CASNQGAQPQHF
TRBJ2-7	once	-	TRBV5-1	TGCGCCAGCAGCTTGGTGCAGGGGGGCGAGCAGTACTTC	CASSLVQGGEQYF
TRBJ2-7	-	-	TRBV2	TGTGCCAGCAGCGACATCATTCAGGGGATGGCCTACGAGCAGTACTTC	CASSDIIQGMAYEQYF
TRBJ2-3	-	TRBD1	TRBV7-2	TGTGCCAGCAGCTTTGATCAGGGGGCGACAGATACGCAGTATTTT	CASSFDQGATDTQYF
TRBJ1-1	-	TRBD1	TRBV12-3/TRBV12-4	TGTGCCAGCACAAAGACAGGGTACACTGAAGCTTTCTTT	CASTKTGYTEAFF
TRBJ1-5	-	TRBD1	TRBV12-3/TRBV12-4	TGTGCCAGCACCGCCGGGACAGCAATTCAGCCCCAGCATTTT	CASTAGTAIQPQHF
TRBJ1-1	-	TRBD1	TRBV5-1	TGCGCCAGCAGAGCAGGACAGGTGGTGAACACTGAAGCTTTCTTT	CASRAGQVVNTEAFF
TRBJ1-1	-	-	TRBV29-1	TGCAGCGTTGTCTTAAGGATGGGGACTGAAGCTTTCTTT	CSVVLRMGTEAFF
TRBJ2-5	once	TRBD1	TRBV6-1	TGTGCCAGCAGTGCAACCGGGACAGGGGGCTCTCGGACCCAGTACTTC	CASSATGTGGSRTQYF
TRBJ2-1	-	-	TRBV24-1	TGTGCCACCGCCCTGTACAGGGTCAATGAGCAGTTCTTC	CATALYRVNEQFF
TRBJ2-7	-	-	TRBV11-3	TGTGCCAGCAGCTTCCGGGACGGGTCCTACGAGCAGTACTTC	CASSFRDGSYEQYF
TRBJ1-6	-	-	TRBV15	TGTGCCACCAGCGTCGCCTCCTATAATTCACCCCTCCACTTT	CATSVASYNSPLHF
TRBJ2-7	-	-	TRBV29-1	TGCAGCGTTGAAGGTGGGCTAAAGCAGTACTTC	CSVEGGLKQYF
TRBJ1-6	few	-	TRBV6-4	TGTGCCAGCAGTGCAGGGGAGAATTCACCCCTCCACTTT	CASSAGENSPLHF
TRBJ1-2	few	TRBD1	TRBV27	TGTGCCAGCAGTCTTACAGGGGTGGGAGGTGGCTACACCTTC	CASSLTGVGGGYTF
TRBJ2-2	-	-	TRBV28	TGTGCCAGCAGCGACGCCGAGGCGGAGCTGTTTTTT	CASSDAEAELFF
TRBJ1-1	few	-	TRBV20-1	TGCAGTGCTAGACAAACAGGGAACACTGAAGCTTTCTTT	CSARQTGNTEAFF
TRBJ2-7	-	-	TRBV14	TGTGCCAGCAGCCACCCCGGGGGTTACGAGCAGTACTTC	CASSHPGGYEQYF
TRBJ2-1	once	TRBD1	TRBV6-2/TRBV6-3	TGTGCCAGCAGTCAAGACAGGGAAGTTAGTGAGCAGTTCTTC	CASSQDREVSEQFF
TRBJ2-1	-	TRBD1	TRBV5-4	TGTGCCAGCAGCGCCAGGACAGGGGACAATGAGCAGTTCTTC	CASSARTGDNEQFF
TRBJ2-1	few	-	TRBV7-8	TGTGCCAGCAGCTTATCTGCTCGTGGCAATGAGCAGTTCTTC	CASSLSARGNEQFF
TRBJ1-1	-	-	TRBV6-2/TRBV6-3	TGTGCCACCTCGCTAATGAACACTGAAGCTTTCTTT	CATSLMNTEAFF
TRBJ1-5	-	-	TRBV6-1	TGTGCCAGCAGGAACCCCCGGGGAGCTGATAGCAATCAGCCCCAGCATTTT	CASRNPRGADSNQPQHF
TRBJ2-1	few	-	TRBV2	TGTGCCAGCAGTGAATCAGCACTTCGACTCAATGAGCAGTTCTTC	CASSESALRLNEQFF
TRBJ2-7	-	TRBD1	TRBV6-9	TGTGCCAGCAGAACGGGACAGGGGTTCCACGAGCAGTACTTC	CASRTGQGFHEQYF
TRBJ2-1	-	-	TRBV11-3	TGTGCCAGCAGCCCTGACTCCTCCTACAATGAGCAGTTCTTC	CASSPDSSYNEQFF
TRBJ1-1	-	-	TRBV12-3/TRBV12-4	TGTGCCAGCAGTACGTCAGGGGAAAGGAGGACTGAAGCTTTCTTT	CASSTSGERRTEAFF
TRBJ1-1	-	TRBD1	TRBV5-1	TGCGCCAGCAGCTATCGACAGGGAGTGAACACTGAAGCTTTCTTT	CASSYRQGVNTEAFF
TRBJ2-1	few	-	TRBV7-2	TGTGCCAGCAGACCGGGGGCCGGACAGAATGAGCAGTTCTTC	CASRPGAGQNEQFF
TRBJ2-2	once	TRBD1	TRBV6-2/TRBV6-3	TGTGCCAGCAGTAGCAAGGGGGCGCGGACCGGGGAGCTGTTTTTT	CASSSKGARTGELFF
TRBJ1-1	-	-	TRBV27	TGTGCCAGCAGTTTAGAAGGGGCTGGGACTGAAGCTTTCTTT	CASSLEGAGTEAFF
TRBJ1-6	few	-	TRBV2	TGTGCCAGCAGGCTAACTAGGGATAATTCACCCCTCCACTTT	CASRLTRDNSPLHF
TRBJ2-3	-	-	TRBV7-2	TGTGCCAGCAGCTTAATCGGGAGCACAGATACGCAGTATTTT	CASSLIGSTDTQYF
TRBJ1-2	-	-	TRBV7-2	TGTGCCAGCAGCTTCCAGGGCGGATATGGCTACACCTTC	CASSFQGGYGYTF